The entry that follows covers one TCR beta chain sequence. The data derive from a study of T cell responses to AZD1222 COVID-19 vaccine. The V end lost 7 bases, the J end lost 5 bases, and 14 bases lay between the germline ends. Per germline, CDR1 MNHEY and CDR2 SVGAGI. The CDR3 consists of 13 residues. Clones were sequenced by immunoSEQ multiplex PCR, and TCRdb holds only the in-frame ones, with some missing. The sample shows 90,000 to 150,000 clones, around 87% of them seen only once. The TCR sequence derives from an adult in good health. The sequences come from peripheral blood, collected on day 0 of AZD1222 vaccination. The V gene is TRBV6-5, the J gene TRBJ1-1; perhaps TRBD1 as D (6 bases). The CDR3 loop reads CASIYRVGTEAFF. Here the CDR3 DNA reads TGTGCCAGCATCTACAGGGTGGGGACTGAAGCTTTCTTT.